The clone carrying this T cell receptor beta chain has a single count. Its antigen is still unknown. The CDR3 length is 16 residues. The junction had 14 bases not matched to a gene; V was cut back by 4 bases and J by 5 bases. Germline V gene data show CDR1 as SEHNR and CDR2 as FQNEAQ (reference sequence). The PCR used 60 Vbeta and 13 Jbeta primers. Sequencing was performed with immunoSEQ multiplex PCR; in TCRdb, only in-frame clones are kept and a portion is missing. The profile shows approximately 130,000 clones, around 75% of them singletons. This sample stems from a study of cytomegalovirus exposure and HLA in healthy donors. Study-wide results and caveats: Presence/absence comparisons presumed near-even sequencing depth among donors. Later analysis identified a missense DCLRE1C variant that was linked to TCR beta V- and J-gene trimming.

The genes are TRBV7-9 and TRBJ2-7, with 7 bases aligning to TRBD1. Sequencing was carried out using PBMCs. The sequence derives from a man aged 25-45 years in good health and CMV-seronegative. The CDR3 spells CASSSDRDSGNNEQYF. CDR3 nucleotide sequence: TGTGCCAGCAGCTCCGACCGGGACAGCGGCAACAACGAGCAGTACTTC.